A selection of T cell receptor beta chains follows, all from one sample in a study of radiotherapy plus CTLA-4 blockade in lung cancer. The data were produced by immunoSEQ multiplex PCR, yet TCRdb's version contains in-frame clones alone and is incomplete. In the table there are roughly 92,000 clones, around 86% of which are singletons. The source was peripheral blood, collected from a patient treated with radiotherapy plus ipilimumab. Receptors originate from a human donor with non-small cell lung cancer who had a partial response to radiotherapy plus ipilimumab. CDR3s include the opening cysteine and the closing phenylalanine or tryptophan. The order of the fields is J gene, D gene, clone size, V gene, CDR3 protein, CDR3 DNA. D genes are given only for firm matches. For some rows the clone size is stated as once, few or many, or as a class when expanded; others skip it.

TRBJ2-1	NA	NA	TRBV27	CASKSGTETNNEQFF	TGTGCCAGCAAATCCGGGACTGAGACTAACAATGAGCAGTTCTTC
TRBJ2-3	TRBD2	NA	TRBV7-9	CASSSPGGVSTDTQYF	TGTGCCAGCAGCTCCCCGGGGGGGGTTAGCACAGATACGCAGTATTTT
TRBJ2-2	NA	NA	TRBV6-5	CASSTLGGTGELFF	TGTGCCAGCAGTACCCTGGGCGGGACCGGGGAGCTGTTTTTT
TRBJ2-7	NA	NA	TRBV6-1	CASNGREIHEQYF	TGTGCCAGCAACGGCAGGGAAATCCACGAGCAGTACTTC
TRBJ1-2	TRBD1	NA	TRBV6-5	CASRPGQGGYGYTF	TGTGCCAGCAGGCCGGGACAGGGAGGCTATGGCTACACCTTC
TRBJ2-1	NA	NA	TRBV6-1	CASSVLQDLQFF	TGTGCCAGCAGTGTTTTGCAGGACTTGCAGTTCTTC
TRBJ2-4	TRBD1	NA	TRBV28	CASSYGTASQNIQYF	TGTGCCAGCAGTTACGGGACAGCGAGCCAAAACATTCAGTACTTC
TRBJ2-1	TRBD2	NA	TRBV28	CASSLPGLAGLNEQFF	TGTGCCAGCAGCTTACCGGGACTAGCGGGTCTCAATGAGCAGTTCTTC
TRBJ2-5	TRBD2	NA	TRBV7-7	CASGVSWGQAGETQYF	TGTGCTAGCGGCGTCTCCTGGGGCCAAGCGGGGGAGACCCAGTACTTC
TRBJ2-1	NA	NA	TRBV19	CASSGGYNEQFF	TGTGCCAGTAGCGGGGGCTACAATGAGCAGTTCTTC
TRBJ2-5	TRBD2	NA	TRBV29-1	CSVGLAPGETQYF	TGCAGCGTCGGACTAGCCCCAGGGGAGACCCAGTACTTC
TRBJ2-3	TRBD2	NA	TRBV6-5	CASSSTSGSADTQYF	TGTGCCAGCAGTTCGACTAGCGGGAGCGCAGATACGCAGTATTTT
TRBJ2-3	TRBD2	NA	TRBV28	CASSLGSGRTDTQYF	TGTGCCAGCAGTTTAGGTTCCGGGAGGACAGATACGCAGTATTTT
TRBJ2-1	TRBD2	NA	TRBV27	CASSFETSGRRNNEQFF	TGTGCCAGCAGTTTTGAGACTAGCGGGAGACGCAACAATGAGCAGTTCTTC
TRBJ2-2	NA	NA	TRBV19	CASSIGHGELFF	TGTGCCAGTAGTATTGGGCACGGGGAGCTGTTTTTT
TRBJ2-2	NA	NA	TRBV28	CASSLLKGGTGELFF	TGTGCCAGCAGTTTACTCAAGGGAGGAACCGGGGAGCTGTTTTTT
TRBJ2-7	NA	NA	TRBV6-6	CATGVSYEQYF	TGTGCCACGGGAGTCTCCTACGAGCAGTACTTC
TRBJ2-2	NA	NA	TRBV11-3	CASSSSVQGGNGELFF	TGTGCCAGCAGCTCCTCGGTTCAGGGGGGAAACGGGGAGCTGTTTTTT
TRBJ1-4	TRBD1	NA	TRBV2	CASSADRSEKLFF	TGTGCCAGCAGTGCGGACAGGTCAGAAAAACTGTTTTTT
TRBJ2-5	NA	NA	TRBV21-1	CASRPGQGVQETQYF	TGTGCCAGCAGACCGGGACAGGGCGTCCAAGAGACCCAGTACTTC
TRBJ2-7	TRBD1	NA	TRBV9	CASSRNPWTGYEQYF	TGTGCCAGCAGCCGAAACCCATGGACAGGGTACGAGCAGTACTTC
TRBJ1-2	TRBD1	NA	TRBV18	CASSPGQGEAYGYTF	TGTGCCAGCTCCCCCGGACAGGGGGAAGCCTATGGCTACACCTTC
TRBJ1-1	NA	few	TRBV28	CASRRQRMNTEAFF	TGTGCCAGCCGACGACAGAGAATGAACACTGAAGCTTTCTTT
TRBJ2-7	NA	NA	TRBV5-1	CASSLGGKNGEQYF	TGCGCCAGCAGCTTGGGCGGCAAAAATGGCGAGCAGTACTTC
TRBJ1-5	TRBD1	NA	TRBV2	CASSEKLKGIGTGGKYSNQPQHF	TGTGCCAGCAGTGAAAAGTTGAAAGGAATCGGGACAGGGGGGAAGTATAGCAATCAGCCCCAGCATTTT
TRBJ2-1	NA	NA	TRBV9	CASSAIQGSNEQFF	TGTGCCAGCAGCGCGATTCAGGGATCGAATGAGCAGTTCTTC
TRBJ1-2	NA	NA	TRBV6-1	CASSEEGGSTDYGYTF	TGTGCCAGCAGTGAAGAGGGGGGGAGTACCGACTATGGCTACACCTTC
TRBJ2-2	NA	NA	TRBV10-2	CASQDLGGSKFGGELFF	TGCGCCAGTCAGGATTTGGGTGGGAGCAAATTCGGCGGGGAGCTGTTTTTT
TRBJ2-3	NA	NA	TRBV18	CASSPSQGGVTDTQYF	TGTGCCAGCTCACCTTCCCAGGGTGGGGTCACAGATACGCAGTATTTT
TRBJ1-2	TRBD1	NA	TRBV4-3	CASSQAGTGPYGYTF	TGCGCCAGCAGCCAAGCCGGGACAGGGCCCTATGGCTACACCTTC
TRBJ2-5	TRBD2	NA	TRBV4-1	CASSQDFLGGTRQETQYF	TGCGCCAGCAGCCAAGATTTTCTAGGCGGGACTAGACAAGAGACCCAGTACTTC
TRBJ2-3	TRBD2	NA	TRBV28	CASSFPSGSDTQYF	TGTGCCAGCAGTTTCCCTAGCGGGAGTGATACGCAGTATTTT
TRBJ1-5	TRBD1	NA	TRBV7-6	CASSLATGVSNQPQHF	TGTGCCAGCAGCTTAGCCACAGGGGTGAGCAATCAGCCCCAGCATTTT
TRBJ1-2	NA	NA	TRBV9	CASSVEDSTANYGYTF	TGTGCCAGCAGCGTAGAGGACAGTACTGCTAACTATGGCTACACCTTC
TRBJ1-1	NA	NA	TRBV7-9	CASSLVGRAGASFF	TGTGCCAGCAGCTTAGTAGGGAGGGCAGGGGCTTCGTTCTTT
TRBJ2-1	NA	NA	TRBV6-1	CASCGGRSYNEQFF	TGTGCCAGCTGCGGGGGCCGCTCCTACAATGAGCAGTTCTTC
TRBJ2-3	NA	NA	TRBV5-4	CASSLASSRSADTQYF	TGTGCCAGCAGCTTGGCTAGTTCCCGGAGCGCAGATACGCAGTATTTT
TRBJ1-5	NA	NA	TRBV6-5	CASSYQRGGRQPQHF	TGTGCCAGCAGTTATCAGCGCGGGGGGCGTCAGCCCCAGCATTTT
TRBJ1-5	NA	NA	TRBV6-5	CASSKEGLGNQPQHF	TGTGCCAGCAGTAAGGAGGGGTTGGGTAATCAGCCCCAGCATTTT
TRBJ2-3	TRBD2	NA	TRBV7-2	CASSLPSGTTDTQYF	TGTGCCAGCAGCTTACCTAGCGGGACGACAGATACGCAGTATTTT
TRBJ2-4	TRBD2	NA	TRBV28	CASSLTSGTAWAKNIQYF	TGTGCCAGCAGTTTAACTAGCGGGACTGCGTGGGCCAAAAACATTCAGTACTTC
TRBJ1-2	TRBD1	few	TRBV11-2	CASSPDREGGYTF	TGTGCCAGCAGCCCGGACAGGGAGGGTGGCTACACCTTC
TRBJ2-5	TRBD2	once	TRBV10-3	CAIQDRRGEKETQYF	TGTGCCATTCAAGACAGGCGGGGGGAAAAAGAGACCCAGTACTTC
TRBJ2-3	NA	NA	TRBV28	CASREAHGADTQYF	TGTGCCAGCAGGGAGGCGCACGGGGCAGATACGCAGTATTTT
TRBJ2-1	TRBD2	NA	TRBV19	CASSGLAGTYNEQFF	TGTGCCAGTAGCGGACTAGCGGGGACCTACAATGAGCAGTTCTTC
TRBJ2-3	TRBD2	NA	TRBV9	CASSVALAGVTDTQYF	TGTGCCAGCAGCGTAGCCCTAGCGGGAGTCACAGATACGCAGTATTTT
TRBJ1-1	NA	NA	TRBV5-1	CASSPGGGTEAFF	TGCGCCAGCAGCCCGGGGGGGGGCACTGAAGCTTTCTTT
TRBJ2-3	NA	NA	TRBV7-2	CASSLWGQVADTQYF	TGTGCCAGCAGCCTATGGGGCCAGGTGGCAGATACGCAGTATTTT
TRBJ2-3	TRBD2	NA	TRBV4-3	CASSQERTNGGGFTDTQYF	TGCGCCAGCAGCCAAGAAAGGACCAATGGCGGGGGGTTCACAGATACGCAGTATTTT
TRBJ2-1	TRBD1	NA	TRBV4-3	CASSQVGTGSYNEQFF	TGCGCCAGCAGCCAAGTCGGGACAGGGTCCTACAATGAGCAGTTCTTC
TRBJ2-7	TRBD1	NA	TRBV7-9	CASSAGQGVYEQYF	TGTGCCAGCAGCGCGGGACAGGGGGTGTACGAGCAGTACTTC
TRBJ2-3	TRBD2	NA	TRBV7-8	CASSLLAGAGSDTQYF	TGTGCCAGCAGCTTGCTAGCGGGAGCGGGGTCAGATACGCAGTATTTT
TRBJ2-3	TRBD1	NA	TRBV9	CASSVRGRDREPPDTQYF	TGTGCCAGCAGCGTAAGGGGCCGGGACAGGGAACCTCCAGATACGCAGTATTTT
TRBJ2-1	NA	NA	TRBV5-1	CASSLINGEQFF	TGCGCCAGCAGCCTAATAAACGGGGAGCAGTTCTTC
TRBJ2-3	TRBD2	NA	TRBV4-1	CASSPRGSGRTTDTQYF	TGCGCCAGCAGCCCCCGGGGTAGCGGGAGAACCACAGATACGCAGTATTTT